Listed below are T cell receptor beta chains from one sample, sequenced in a study of blood T cell repertoires in COVID-19. Sequencing used immunoSEQ multiplex PCR; TCRdb keeps in-frame clones, though not all of them. Of about 210,000 clones in the sample, 89% are singletons; the top ten hold 4% to 6%. Sequenced sample: peripheral blood. All receptors come from a middle-aged woman with acute or convalescent COVID-19. The conserved cysteine and the conserved F or W are not part of the CDR3 here. The D gene is left open where the match is weak.

d_gene	j_gene	v_gene	CDR3aa
TRBD1	TRBJ1-4	TRBV7-8	ASSLAQLGRQGQGTNEKLF
TRBD1	TRBJ1-2	TRBV20-1	SASQGASIYGYT
TRBD2	TRBJ2-1	TRBV19	ASSIGPGGAKKNEQF
NA	TRBJ1-2	TRBV2	ASSRVLSGDGYT
TRBD2	TRBJ2-3	TRBV7-3	ASSLKGPASGGDTQY
TRBD1	TRBJ2-3	TRBV10-2	ASTTPRDSLTDTQY
TRBD1	TRBJ1-2	TRBV19	ASTGTGRYGYT
TRBD2	TRBJ2-1	TRBV9	ASSVPSGLAGGKQF
NA	TRBJ1-1	TRBV18	ASSSGGSTEAF
TRBD1	TRBJ1-2	TRBV29-1	SVGGSAFAQGPYGYT
NA	TRBJ1-1	TRBV19	ASSIVPGGPASTEAF
NA	TRBJ1-2	TRBV14	ASSPANYGYT
NA	TRBJ2-3	TRBV24-1	ATSDTRQVRTDTQY
TRBD1	TRBJ1-5	TRBV10-2	ASSEGADRAPSNQPQH
TRBD1	TRBJ1-2	TRBV7-9	ASSPDRGGGYT
TRBD1	TRBJ1-1	TRBV15	ATSRLGQAAEAF
NA	TRBJ1-1	TRBV5-1	ASSRYLSDNLRGTEAF
NA	TRBJ1-1	TRBV25-1	ASSDRGPPEAF
NA	TRBJ2-3	TRBV4-2	ASSLKGEADTQY
NA	TRBJ2-3	TRBV7-9	ASRPFPTLRDTQY
TRBD1	TRBJ2-1	TRBV7-3	ASRSGTGAWNEQF
TRBD1	TRBJ1-1	TRBV4-1	ASSYRGRGWSTEAF
NA	TRBJ1-6	TRBV10-3	AISESGQSSPLH
TRBD1	TRBJ1-2	TRBV4-1	ASSQSGQGGLYGYT
NA	TRBJ1-5	TRBV10-3	AISESRPLNQPQH
NA	TRBJ1-6	TRBV9	ASSARDGGTSSYNSPLH
TRBD2	TRBJ2-2	TRBV10-1	ASSSSGGLAGELF
NA	TRBJ2-1	TRBV18	ASSPRGSPYNEQF
TRBD1	TRBJ1-1	TRBV3-1/TRBV3-2	ASSLTGVKDTEAF
NA	TRBJ1-3	TRBV25-1	ASSELGAYGNTIY
NA	TRBJ1-2	TRBV27	ASSKGVDYGYT
TRBD1	TRBJ2-1	TRBV29-1	SSTPGQTGNKEQF
NA	TRBJ2-2	TRBV5-1	ASSGGHSTNTGELF
TRBD2	TRBJ2-1	TRBV6-6	ASRGLAGDSYNEQF
NA	TRBJ2-5	TRBV11-2	ASSQTGETQY
TRBD1	TRBJ2-3	TRBV4-1	ASSAPGQGASDTQY
TRBD1	TRBJ1-1	TRBV5-4	ASSSPKQGRNTEAF
TRBD1	TRBJ1-5	TRBV6-6	ASSYSDRSNQPQH
NA	TRBJ1-1	TRBV12-5	ASGLADRPMAEAF
NA	TRBJ1-2	TRBV25-1	ASSELQSYGYT
NA	TRBJ1-6	TRBV2	ASQARSYNSPLH
NA	TRBJ1-2	TRBV4-2	ASSQDIKSYGYT
TRBD1	TRBJ1-1	TRBV6-1	ASSEGDRASEAF
TRBD1	TRBJ1-4	TRBV5-1	ASSLVSGTGEGTNEKLF
NA	TRBJ1-1	TRBV29-1	SVELRRDNTEAF
NA	TRBJ1-3	TRBV18	ASSPKENRHLSGNTIY
TRBD1	TRBJ1-4	TRBV5-1	ASSSTGAGEKLF
NA	TRBJ1-5	TRBV4-2	ASSREYSNQPQH
TRBD1	TRBJ1-4	TRBV5-4	ASSHRGQDEKLF
NA	TRBJ1-2	TRBV27	ASSPAGPINYGYT
NA	TRBJ1-2	TRBV5-1	ASSLVAQDYGYT
TRBD1	TRBJ1-2	TRBV27	ASRPLGDRGRYGYT
NA	TRBJ1-1	TRBV11-3	ASSPGRGNTEAF
NA	TRBJ2-5	TRBV29-1	SVLRTANVETQY
TRBD1	TRBJ1-2	TRBV19	ASKGILRPGTGVNYGYT
TRBD2	TRBJ2-3	TRBV6-1	ASSERGGPTDTQY
TRBD1	TRBJ2-1	TRBV9	ASSVQKGKAGGSAYNEQF
TRBD1	TRBJ1-5	TRBV19	ASTDHSQGIGNQPQH